The clone carrying this T cell receptor (beta chain) was picked up many times. Its cognate antigen is unknown. The data belong to a study of CD8 T cells in ankylosing spondylitis. The study, taken as a whole, reports: In synovial fluid and blood from reactive arthritis, some motif variants were previously reported.

Libraries of TCR beta came from quantitative 5'-RACE with molecular barcodes. Each CDR3 protein gets one entry after TCRdb re-called the 5' RACE reads with MiXCR. The sample holds some 39,000 distinct CDR3 sequences, roughly 9.6% seen once. Input material: synovial fluid, either unsorted or a sorted T cell fraction (not recorded which). The clonotype originates from a male donor with ankylosing spondylitis.

CDR3 DNA: TGTGCCAGCAACCGACAGGGGACCGGGGAGCTGTTTTTT. This sequence encodes CASNRQGTGELFF. The V call is TRBV9, the J call TRBJ2-2, with TRBD1 identical over 8 bases. The CDR3 sequence is 13 residues long. Germline-derived CDR1 and CDR2 are SGDLS and YYNGEE. Trimming at V came to 6 bases and at J to 5 bases, leaving 3 bases not matched to a gene.